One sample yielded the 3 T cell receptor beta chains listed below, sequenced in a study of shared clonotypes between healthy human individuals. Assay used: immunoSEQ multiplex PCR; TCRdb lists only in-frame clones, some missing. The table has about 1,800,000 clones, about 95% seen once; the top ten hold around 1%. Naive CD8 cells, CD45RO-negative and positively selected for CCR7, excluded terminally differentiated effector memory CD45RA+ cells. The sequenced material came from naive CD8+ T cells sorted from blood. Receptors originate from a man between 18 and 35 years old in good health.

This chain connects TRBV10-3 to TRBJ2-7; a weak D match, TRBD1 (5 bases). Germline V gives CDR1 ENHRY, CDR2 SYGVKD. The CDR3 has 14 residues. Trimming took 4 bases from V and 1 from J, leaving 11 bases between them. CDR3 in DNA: TGTGCCATCAGTGCACTGGACAAGTCCTACGAGCAGTACTTC. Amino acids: CAISALDKSYEQYF.

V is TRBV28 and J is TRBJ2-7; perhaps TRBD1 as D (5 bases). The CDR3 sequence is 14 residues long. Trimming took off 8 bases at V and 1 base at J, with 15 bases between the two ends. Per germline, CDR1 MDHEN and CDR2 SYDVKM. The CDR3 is CASGPVGLSYEQYF. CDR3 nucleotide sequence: TGTGCCAGCGGACCTGTGGGGCTGTCCTACGAGCAGTACTTC.

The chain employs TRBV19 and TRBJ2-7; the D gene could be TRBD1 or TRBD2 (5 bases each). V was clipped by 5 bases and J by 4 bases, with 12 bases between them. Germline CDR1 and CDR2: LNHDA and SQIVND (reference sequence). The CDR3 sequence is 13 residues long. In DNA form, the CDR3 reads TGTGCCAGTAGTTGGGGCCGGGGTTACGAGCAGTACTTC. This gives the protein CASSWGRGYEQYF.